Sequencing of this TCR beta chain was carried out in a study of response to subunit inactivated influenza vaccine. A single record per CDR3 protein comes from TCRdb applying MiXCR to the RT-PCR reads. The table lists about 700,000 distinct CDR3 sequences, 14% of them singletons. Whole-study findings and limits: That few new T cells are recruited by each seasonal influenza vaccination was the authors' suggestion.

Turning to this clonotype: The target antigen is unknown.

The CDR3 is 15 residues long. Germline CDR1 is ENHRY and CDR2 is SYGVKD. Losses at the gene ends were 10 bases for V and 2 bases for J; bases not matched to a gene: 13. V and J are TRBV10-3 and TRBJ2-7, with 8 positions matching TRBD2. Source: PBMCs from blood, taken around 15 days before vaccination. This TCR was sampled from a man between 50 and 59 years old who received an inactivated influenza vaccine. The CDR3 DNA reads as TGTGCCACAAGGGGTACTAGCGGTACAACCTACGAGCAGTACTTC. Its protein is CATRGTSGTTYEQYF.